These T cell receptor beta chains were read from a single sample in a study of blood T cell repertoires in COVID-19. The assay was immunoSEQ multiplex PCR, and TCRdb's table has in-frame clones only and misses some. The sample has a few hundred thousand clones, about 90% seen once; the top ten hold more than 0.8%. The source material was PBMCs or T cells enriched from blood (not recorded which). These receptors all come from a woman in her twenties or thirties who had recovered from COVID-19. CDR3s include the opening cysteine and the closing phenylalanine or tryptophan. The D gene is left open where the match is weak. Some rows have no size entry. The others give once, few or many, or a class for an expanded clone.

cdr3_nt cdr3_aa v_call d_call clone_size j_call
TGTGCCAGCAGTTACGGAGGGACAGGGGAGCAGTACTTC CASSYGGTGEQYF TRBV6-2/TRBV6-3 TRBD1 - TRBJ2-7
TGCGCCAGCAGCCAAATGAGTCTCGTCGACTATGGCTACACCTTC CASSQMSLVDYGYTF TRBV4-3 - few TRBJ1-2
TGTGCCAGCAGTTATTTAGACAGGGCTCAGCCCCAGCATTTT CASSYLDRAQPQHF TRBV6-6 TRBD1 - TRBJ1-5
TGTGCCAGCAGCTTAGGGTTTGGCGGGGGCCCCCTGGGGGAGCAGTACTTC CASSLGFGGGPLGEQYF TRBV7-2 - - TRBJ2-7
TGTGCCAGCAGGGAGGAAGTGGGGAACACTGAAGCTTTCTTT CASREEVGNTEAFF TRBV7-8 - - TRBJ1-1
TGTGCCTGGAACAGACAGGGGAGTTATGAGACCCAGTACTTC CAWNRQGSYETQYF TRBV30 TRBD1 - TRBJ2-5
TGTGCCAGCAGCCAAGAGACGAGGGTTGGCTACACCTTC CASSQETRVGYTF TRBV3-1/TRBV3-2 - few TRBJ1-2
TGTGCCAGCAGCGAGACAGGGGCGCCGACCGGGGAGCTGTTTTTT CASSETGAPTGELFF TRBV9 TRBD1 - TRBJ2-2
TGTGCCTTCACCGGGACAGGGGTTCAGCCCCAGCATTTT CAFTGTGVQPQHF TRBV30 TRBD1 - TRBJ1-5
TGTGCCTGGGGCCGTCCACAAGGAGACTATGGCTACACCTTC CAWGRPQGDYGYTF TRBV30 - few TRBJ1-2
TGTGCCATCACCCCGACTAGTCGCGGGGAGACCCAGTACTTC CAITPTSRGETQYF TRBV10-3 - - TRBJ2-5
TGTGCCAGCAGCGAGCCCCGAGGCTTGAACACTGAAGCTTTCTTT CASSEPRGLNTEAFF TRBV9 - - TRBJ1-1
TGTGCCAGCAGTTTGGCCTTTAACTATGGCTACACCTTC CASSLAFNYGYTF TRBV28 - - TRBJ1-2
TGTGCCAGCAGCCAGGGGGATGCAGCAGATACGCAGTATTTT CASSQGDAADTQYF TRBV7-2 TRBD1 - TRBJ2-3
TGTGCCAGCAGCTCCCGGGACAGGGGGCAAGAGACCCAGTACTTC CASSSRDRGQETQYF TRBV11-2 TRBD1 - TRBJ2-5
TGTGCCAGCAGCCGCCGGGGGGGCGCAACCGGGGAGCTGTTTTTT CASSRRGGATGELFF TRBV5-6 TRBD2 - TRBJ2-2
TGTGCCAGCAGCTTAAACCCGCAGGGAGGGGCCGGGGAGCTGTTTTTT CASSLNPQGGAGELFF TRBV11-3 TRBD2 - TRBJ2-2
TGTGCCAGCATGCGCGGGGTTAATGAAAAACTGTTTTTT CASMRGVNEKLFF TRBV6-5 - - TRBJ1-4
TGTGCCAGCATGAGGGGGCTAGGATCACCCCTCCACTTT CASMRGLGSPLHF TRBV6-5 TRBD1 - TRBJ1-6
TGTGCCAGCAGCTTAGAATTGAGTCCGCAACGGGAGCTGTTTTTT CASSLELSPQRELFF TRBV7-2 - - TRBJ2-2
TGTGCCAGCAGCTTAGAAAGACCCCGGGGAGGGGACTTTGGAACCCAGTACTTC CASSLERPRGGDFGTQYF TRBV7-2 TRBD2 - TRBJ2-5
TGCGCCAGCAGTGACTACGAGGAGCAGTTCTTC CASSDYEEQFF TRBV10-2 - - TRBJ2-1
TGTGCCAGCAGCTTAGGAGCGGCCGGGGACAGCTCCTATGGCTACACCTTC CASSLGAAGDSSYGYTF TRBV7-8 TRBD1 - TRBJ1-2
TGTGCCAGCAGTGCACCGGGTCCGACTCTCTACGAGCAGTACTTC CASSAPGPTLYEQYF TRBV25-1 - - TRBJ2-7